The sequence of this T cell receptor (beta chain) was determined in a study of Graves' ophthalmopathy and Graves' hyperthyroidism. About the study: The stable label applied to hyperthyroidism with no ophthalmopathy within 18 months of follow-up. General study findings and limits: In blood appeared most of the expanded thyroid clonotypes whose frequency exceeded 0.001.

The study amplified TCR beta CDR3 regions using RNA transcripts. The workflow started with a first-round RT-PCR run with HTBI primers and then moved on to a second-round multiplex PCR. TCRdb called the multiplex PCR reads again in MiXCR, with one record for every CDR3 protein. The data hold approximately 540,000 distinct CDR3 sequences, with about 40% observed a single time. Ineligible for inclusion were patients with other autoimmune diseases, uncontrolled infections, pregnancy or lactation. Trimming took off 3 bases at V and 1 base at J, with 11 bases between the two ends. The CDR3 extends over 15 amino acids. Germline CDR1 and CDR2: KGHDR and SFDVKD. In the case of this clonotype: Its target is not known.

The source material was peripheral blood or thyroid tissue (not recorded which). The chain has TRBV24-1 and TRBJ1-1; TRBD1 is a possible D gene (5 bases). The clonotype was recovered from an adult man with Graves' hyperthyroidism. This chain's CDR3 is CATSDPGLENTEAFF. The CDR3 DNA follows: TGTGCCACCAGTGATCCGGGACTCGAGAACACTGAAGCTTTCTTT.